This T cell receptor beta chain was sequenced during a study of T cell responses to AZD1222 COVID-19 vaccine. V lost 1 base to trimming and J lost 8 bases, with 11 bases between them. Germline V CDR1 and CDR2: SGHAT, FQNNGV. This CDR3 is built from 13 residues. Researchers grouped second doses given at about 4 or about 12 weeks into one pool. The data were produced by immunoSEQ multiplex PCR, yet TCRdb's version contains in-frame clones alone and is incomplete. The sample holds tens of thousands of clones, about three quarters seen once. This clone turned up a few times. The sample was peripheral blood, taken 28 days after the second AZD1222 dose. The sequence derives from an adult who received the AZD1222 COVID-19 vaccine. The J gene is TRBJ1-1, the V gene TRBV11-2; D is perhaps TRBD1 (6 bases). CDR3 residues: CASSLGQAPEAFF. CDR3 nucleotides: TGTGCCAGCAGCTTAGGACAGGCCCCAGAAGCTTTCTTT.